This T cell receptor (beta chain) appears in the sequencing data of a study of blood T cell repertoires in COVID-19. Turning to the study itself: Sources were T cells, B-cell-depleted T cells, or PBMCs; the material itself was cDNA or gDNA.

From germline, CDR1 is MDHEN and CDR2 SYDVKM. This CDR3 comprises 16 residues. Trimming stripped 5 bases from V and 2 bases from J, with 18 bases between. Original analysis: Quantification of nucleated cells was approximated via reference gene primer amplification. The repertoire was sequenced with immunoSEQ multiplex PCR; TCRdb's copy has only in-frame clones and lacks some. V and J calls plus clone size are reproduced from that table; the DNA served to infer D and trimming. This repertoire shows some 200,000 clones, roughly 80% found once; its top ten account for 4.8%. Participant-reported clinical history was the basis for cohort assignment.

The TCR originated in a woman aged 50 to 60 who had been exposed to COVID-19. The sample comprised PBMCs or T cells enriched from blood (not recorded which). This chain uses TRBV28 with TRBJ1-1; weak D call: TRBD1 (6 bases). The CDR3: CASSATGPLGNTEAFF. The CDR3, as DNA: TGTGCCAGCAGTGCGACAGGCCCTCTTGGAAACACTGAAGCTTTCTTT.